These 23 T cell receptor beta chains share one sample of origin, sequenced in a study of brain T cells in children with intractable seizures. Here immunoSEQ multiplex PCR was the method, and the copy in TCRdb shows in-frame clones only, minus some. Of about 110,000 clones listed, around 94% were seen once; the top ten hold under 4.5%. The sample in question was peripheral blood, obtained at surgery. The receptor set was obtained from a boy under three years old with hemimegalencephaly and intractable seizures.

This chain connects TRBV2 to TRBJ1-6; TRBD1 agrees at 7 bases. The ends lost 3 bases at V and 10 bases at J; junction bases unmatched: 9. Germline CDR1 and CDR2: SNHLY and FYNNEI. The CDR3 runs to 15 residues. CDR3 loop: CASSDLNRGTSPLHF. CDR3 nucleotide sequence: TGTGCCAGCAGTGACCTTAACAGGGGAACCTCACCCCTCCACTTT. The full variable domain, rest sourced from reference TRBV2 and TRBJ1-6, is EPEVTQTPSHQVTQMGQEVILRCVPISNHLYFYWYRQILGQKVEFLVSFYNNEISEKSEIFDDQFSVERPDGSNFTLKIRSTKLEDSAMYFCASSDLNRGTSPLHFGNGTRLTVT.

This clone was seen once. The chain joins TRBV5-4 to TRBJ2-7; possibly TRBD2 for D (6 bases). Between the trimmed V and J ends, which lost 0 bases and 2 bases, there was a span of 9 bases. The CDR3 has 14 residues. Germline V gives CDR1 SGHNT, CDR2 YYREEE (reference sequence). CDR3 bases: TGTGCCAGCAGCTTGGGACTAGGCACCTACGAGCAGTACTTC. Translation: CASSLGLGTYEQYF.

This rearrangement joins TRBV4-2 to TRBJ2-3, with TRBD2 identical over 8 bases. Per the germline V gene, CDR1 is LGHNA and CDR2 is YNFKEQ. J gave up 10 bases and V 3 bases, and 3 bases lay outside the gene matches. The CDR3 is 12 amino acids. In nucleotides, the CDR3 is TGTGCCAGCAGCCATCTGCGGGGGGCGCAGTATTTT. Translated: CASSHLRGAQYF.

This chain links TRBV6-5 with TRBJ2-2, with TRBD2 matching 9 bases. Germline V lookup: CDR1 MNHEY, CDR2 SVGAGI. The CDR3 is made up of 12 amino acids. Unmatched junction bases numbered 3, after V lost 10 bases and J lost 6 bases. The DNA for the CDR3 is TGTGCCACGGAGCGGGAGGCCGGGGAGCTGTTTTTT. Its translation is CATEREAGELFF.

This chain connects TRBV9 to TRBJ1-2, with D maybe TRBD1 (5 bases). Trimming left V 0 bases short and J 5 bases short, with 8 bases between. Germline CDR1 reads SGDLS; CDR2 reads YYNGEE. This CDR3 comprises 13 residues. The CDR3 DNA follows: TGTGCCAGCAGCGTAGAGGGGCTGTATGGCTACACCTTC. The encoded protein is CASSVEGLYGYTF.

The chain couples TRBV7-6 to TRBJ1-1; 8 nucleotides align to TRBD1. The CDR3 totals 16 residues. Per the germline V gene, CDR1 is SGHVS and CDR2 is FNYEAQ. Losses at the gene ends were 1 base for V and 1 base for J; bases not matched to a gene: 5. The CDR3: CASSLGTGGWNTEAFF. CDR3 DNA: TGTGCCAGCAGCTTAGGCACAGGGGGGTGGAACACTGAAGCTTTCTTT.

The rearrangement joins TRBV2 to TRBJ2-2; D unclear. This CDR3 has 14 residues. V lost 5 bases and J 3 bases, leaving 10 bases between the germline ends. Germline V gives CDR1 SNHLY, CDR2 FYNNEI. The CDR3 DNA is TGTGCCAGCAGTAAAACCCAGGACACCGGGGAGCTGTTTTTT. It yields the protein CASSKTQDTGELFF. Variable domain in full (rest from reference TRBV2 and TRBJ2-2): EPEVTQTPSHQVTQMGQEVILRCVPISNHLYFYWYRQILGQKVEFLVSFYNNEISEKSEIFDDQFSVERPDGSNFTLKIRSTKLEDSAMYFCASSKTQDTGELFFGEGSRLTVL.

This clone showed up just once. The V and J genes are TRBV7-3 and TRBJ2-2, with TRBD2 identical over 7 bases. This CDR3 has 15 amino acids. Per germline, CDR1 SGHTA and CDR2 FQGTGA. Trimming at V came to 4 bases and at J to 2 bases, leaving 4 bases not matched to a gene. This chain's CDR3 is CASSSGLGNTGELFF. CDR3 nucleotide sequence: TGTGCCAGCAGCTCAGGACTAGGAAACACCGGGGAGCTGTTTTTT.

CDR3: CASSQGQGVQPQHF. In DNA, the CDR3 is TGCGCCAGCAGCCAGGGACAGGGAGTGCAGCCCCAGCATTTT. This sequence joins TRBV4-1 and TRBJ1-5, with 9 bases that match TRBD1. The J segment lost 7 bases and the V segment lost 3 bases, leaving 4 bases of the junction unmatched. The CDR3 loop spans 14 amino acids. Germline assignment: CDR1 MGHRA and CDR2 YSYEKL.

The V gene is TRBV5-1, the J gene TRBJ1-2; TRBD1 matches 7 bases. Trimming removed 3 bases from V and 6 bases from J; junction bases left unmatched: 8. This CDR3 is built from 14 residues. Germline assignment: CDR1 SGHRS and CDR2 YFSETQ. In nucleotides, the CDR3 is TGCGCCAGCAGCTATATCCCGGGACAGCATGGCTACACCTTC. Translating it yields CASSYIPGQHGYTF.

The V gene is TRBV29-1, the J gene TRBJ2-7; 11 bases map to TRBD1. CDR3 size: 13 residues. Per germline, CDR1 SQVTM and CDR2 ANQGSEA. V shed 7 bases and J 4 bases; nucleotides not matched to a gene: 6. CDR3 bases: TGCAGCGGTCGGGACAGGGGGGAATACGAGCAGTACTTC. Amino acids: CSGRDRGEYEQYF.

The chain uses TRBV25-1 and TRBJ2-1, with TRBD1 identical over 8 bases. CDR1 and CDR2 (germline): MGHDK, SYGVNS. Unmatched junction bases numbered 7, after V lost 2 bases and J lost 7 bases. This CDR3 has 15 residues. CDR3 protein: CASSEQGAYPNEQFF. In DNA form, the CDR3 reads TGTGCCAGCAGTGAACAGGGGGCGTACCCAAATGAGCAGTTCTTC. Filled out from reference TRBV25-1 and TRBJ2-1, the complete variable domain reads EADIYQTPRYLVIGTGKKITLECSQTMGHDKMYWYQQDPGMELHLIHYSYGVNSTEKGDLSSESTVSRIRTEHFPLTLESARPSHTSQYLCASSEQGAYPNEQFFGPGTRLTVL.

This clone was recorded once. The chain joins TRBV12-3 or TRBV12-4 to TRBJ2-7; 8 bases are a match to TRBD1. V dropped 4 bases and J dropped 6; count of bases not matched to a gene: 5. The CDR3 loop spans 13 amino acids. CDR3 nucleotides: TGTGCCAGCAGTTACAGGGGGACGAGCGAGCAGTACTTC. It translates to CASSYRGTSEQYF.

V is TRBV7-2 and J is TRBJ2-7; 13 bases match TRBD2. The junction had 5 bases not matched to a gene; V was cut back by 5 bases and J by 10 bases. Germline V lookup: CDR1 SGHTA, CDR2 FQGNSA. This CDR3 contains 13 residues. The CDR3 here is CASSMGLAGPQYF. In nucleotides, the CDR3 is TGTGCCAGCAGCATGGGACTAGCGGGGCCTCAGTACTTC.

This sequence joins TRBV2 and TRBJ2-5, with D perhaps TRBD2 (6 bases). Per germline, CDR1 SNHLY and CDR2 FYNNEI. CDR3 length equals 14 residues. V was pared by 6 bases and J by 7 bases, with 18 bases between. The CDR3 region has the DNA TGTGCCAGCAGCGATACGACTAGTCGGGGGACCCAGTACTTC. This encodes CASSDTTSRGTQYF.

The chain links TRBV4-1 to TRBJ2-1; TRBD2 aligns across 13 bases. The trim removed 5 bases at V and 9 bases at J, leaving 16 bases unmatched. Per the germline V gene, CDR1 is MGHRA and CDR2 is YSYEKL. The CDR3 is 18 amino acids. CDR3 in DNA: TGCGCCAGCAGCGAAGGACTAGCGGGAGTAATCGCCTTGGGTGAGCAGTTCTTC. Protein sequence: CASSEGLAGVIALGEQFF.

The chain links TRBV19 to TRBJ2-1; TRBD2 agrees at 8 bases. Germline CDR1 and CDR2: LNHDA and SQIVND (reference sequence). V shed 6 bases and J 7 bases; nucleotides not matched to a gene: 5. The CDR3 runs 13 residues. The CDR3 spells CASRSPGGNEQFF. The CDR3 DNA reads TGTGCCAGTAGATCCCCGGGAGGGAATGAGCAGTTCTTC.

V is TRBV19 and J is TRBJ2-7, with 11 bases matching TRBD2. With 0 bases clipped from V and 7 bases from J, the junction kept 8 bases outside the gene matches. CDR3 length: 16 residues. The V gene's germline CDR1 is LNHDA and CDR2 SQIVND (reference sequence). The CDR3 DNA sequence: TGTGCCAGTAGTATAGACGGTAGCGGGAGGGCCGGGGAGCAGTACTTC. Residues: CASSIDGSGRAGEQYF.

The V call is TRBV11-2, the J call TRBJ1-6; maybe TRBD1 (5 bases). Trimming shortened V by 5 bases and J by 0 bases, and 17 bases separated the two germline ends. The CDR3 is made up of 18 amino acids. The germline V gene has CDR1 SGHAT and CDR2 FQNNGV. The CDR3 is CASSGTGPQGSYNSPLHF. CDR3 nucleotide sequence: TGTGCCAGCAGCGGTACAGGTCCCCAGGGCTCCTATAATTCACCCCTCCACTTT.

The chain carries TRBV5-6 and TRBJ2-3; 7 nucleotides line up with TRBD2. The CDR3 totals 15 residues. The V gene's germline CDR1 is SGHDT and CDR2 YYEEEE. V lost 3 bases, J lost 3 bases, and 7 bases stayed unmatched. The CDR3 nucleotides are TGTGCCAGCAGCTCCCTAAGGGAGGGAACAGATACGCAGTATTTT. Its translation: CASSSLREGTDTQYF.

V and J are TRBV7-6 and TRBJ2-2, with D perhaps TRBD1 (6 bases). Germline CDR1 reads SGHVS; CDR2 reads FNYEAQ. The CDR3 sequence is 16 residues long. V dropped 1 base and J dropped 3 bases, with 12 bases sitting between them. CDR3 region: CASSLVLQGYTGELFF. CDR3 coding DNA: TGTGCCAGCAGCTTAGTTTTGCAGGGGTACACCGGGGAGCTGTTTTTT.

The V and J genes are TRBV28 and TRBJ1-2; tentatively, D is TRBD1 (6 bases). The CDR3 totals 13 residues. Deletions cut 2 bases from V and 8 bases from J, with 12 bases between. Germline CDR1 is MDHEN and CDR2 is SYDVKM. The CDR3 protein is CASSLPWTDGYTF. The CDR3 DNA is TGTGCCAGCAGTTTACCCTGGACAGACGGCTACACCTTC.

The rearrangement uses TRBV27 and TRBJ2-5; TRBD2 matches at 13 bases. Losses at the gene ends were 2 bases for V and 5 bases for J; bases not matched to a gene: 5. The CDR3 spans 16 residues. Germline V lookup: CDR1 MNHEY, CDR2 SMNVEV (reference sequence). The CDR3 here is CASSLGGLAGRETQYF. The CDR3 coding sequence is TGTGCCAGCAGTTTAGGGGGACTAGCGGGACGGGAGACCCAGTACTTC.